This T cell receptor (beta chain) stems from a study of Siglec-9 on CD8 T cells in melanoma (dated by TCRdb to between 2019 and 2020). About the investigation overall: The study investigated Siglec-9 expression on CD8+ T cells and the role of Siglec-9 in regulating T cells in the melanoma tumor microenvironment.

This clone has a single count. Its binding antigen is unknown. No base quality values were provided; no much bigger clone lies one nucleotide off. Receptor amplification or capture employed the immunoSEQ multiplex PCR assay. In TCRdb, the immuneACCESS table is reduced to in-frame sequences with V and J assigned. These tables do not hold every clone; where another copy was compared, an unresolved V gene accounts for under half, and the others remain unexplained. A total of tens of thousands of clones appear in this sample, 75% to 85% of them only once. The biggest ten clones account for approximately 5% of the sample. V has 3 bases trimmed and J has 6 bases trimmed; junction bases matching no gene number 10. From the germline V gene (reference sequence), CDR1 is MNHEY and CDR2 is SMNVEV. Measured from the cysteine to the phenylalanine, the CDR3 is 17 residues long. The kept DNA is CDR3 alone, 51 bases in frame from the first base.

Results the study describes overall, beyond this receptor: Siglec-9 was reported to mark and regulate an effector memory CD8+ T-cell subset that appeared to accumulate within melanoma tumors.

The TCR sequence derives from a human donor in good health. The chain is encoded by TRBV27 joined to TRBJ2-1, and TRBD2 aligns with 11 junction nucleotides. The source material was Siglec-9- CD8+ T cells sorted from blood. The sample's cell subset or site, from its label and the paper: CD8 T cells lacking Siglec-9. The CDR3 corresponds to CASSFPGLAGPGNEQFF. The nucleotide sequence is given as TGTGCCAGCAGTTTTCCCGGACTAGCGGGTCCGGGCAATGAGCAGTTCTTC.